These T cell receptor beta chains were read from a single sample in a study of blood T cell repertoires in COVID-19. The assay was immunoSEQ multiplex PCR, and TCRdb's table has in-frame clones only and misses some. Of about 200,000 clones detected, 70% to 90% appear once; the ten largest clones hold under 25%. Sequencing was done on a sample of peripheral blood. All receptors derive from a man in his sixties with active or convalescent COVID-19. Both conserved end residues are part of each CDR3. A D gene is named only where the DNA matches it firmly. Only some rows state a clone size, as once, few, many or a class for expanded clones.

D gene: NA; V gene: TRBV5-1; CDR3 length: 12; J gene: TRBJ1-2; clone size: NA; CDR3 protein: CASSLGEGGYTF; CDR3 DNA: TGCGCCAGCAGCTTGGGAGAGGGCGGCTACACCTTC
D gene: TRBD2; V gene: TRBV9; CDR3 length: 14; J gene: TRBJ2-2; clone size: NA; CDR3 protein: CASAGGVGPGELFF; CDR3 DNA: TGTGCCAGCGCGGGGGGCGTCGGTCCCGGGGAGCTGTTTTTT
D gene: NA; V gene: TRBV12-3/TRBV12-4; CDR3 length: 13; J gene: TRBJ2-1; clone size: NA; CDR3 protein: CASSLQVYNEQFF; CDR3 DNA: TGTGCCAGCAGCCTACAGGTCTACAATGAGCAGTTCTTC
D gene: TRBD2; V gene: TRBV12-3/TRBV12-4; CDR3 length: 12; J gene: TRBJ2-1; clone size: NA; CDR3 protein: CASSFSGYEQFF; CDR3 DNA: TGTGCCAGCAGTTTTAGCGGGTATGAGCAGTTCTTC
D gene: NA; V gene: TRBV7-8; CDR3 length: 16; J gene: TRBJ1-2; clone size: NA; CDR3 protein: CASSLLDPGEDSGYTF; CDR3 DNA: TGTGCCAGCAGCTTACTAGACCCAGGTGAAGACAGTGGCTACACCTTC
D gene: TRBD1; V gene: TRBV7-9; CDR3 length: 16; J gene: TRBJ1-4; clone size: NA; CDR3 protein: CASSSDRDSSNEKLFF; CDR3 DNA: TGTGCCAGCAGCTCAGACCGGGACAGCTCTAATGAAAAACTGTTTTTT
D gene: TRBD1; V gene: TRBV7-9; CDR3 length: 14; J gene: TRBJ1-2; clone size: NA; CDR3 protein: CASSPTGDSYGYTF; CDR3 DNA: TGTGCCAGCAGCCCGACAGGGGATAGCTATGGCTACACCTTC
D gene: NA; V gene: TRBV28; CDR3 length: 15; J gene: TRBJ2-3; clone size: NA; CDR3 protein: CASSEGGAGTDTQYF; CDR3 DNA: TGTGCCAGCAGTGAGGGAGGCGCAGGCACAGATACGCAGTATTTT
D gene: TRBD1; V gene: TRBV5-5; CDR3 length: 14; J gene: TRBJ2-7; clone size: NA; CDR3 protein: CASSFASGGGEQYF; CDR3 DNA: TGTGCCAGCAGCTTCGCGTCAGGGGGCGGCGAGCAGTACTTC
D gene: TRBD1; V gene: TRBV30; CDR3 length: 14; J gene: TRBJ1-2; clone size: few; CDR3 protein: CAWGTGMGNYGYTF; CDR3 DNA: TGTGCCTGGGGGACAGGGATGGGGAACTATGGCTACACCTTC
D gene: NA; V gene: TRBV19; CDR3 length: 13; J gene: TRBJ1-2; clone size: NA; CDR3 protein: CASSRTEKHGYTF; CDR3 DNA: TGTGCCAGTAGTCGGACAGAAAAACATGGCTACACCTTC
D gene: TRBD1; V gene: TRBV24-1; CDR3 length: 16; J gene: TRBJ2-3; clone size: NA; CDR3 protein: CATSDPGQGFTDTQYF; CDR3 DNA: TGTGCCACCAGTGATCCGGGACAGGGTTTCACAGATACGCAGTATTTT
D gene: TRBD1; V gene: TRBV5-1; CDR3 length: 15; J gene: TRBJ2-3; clone size: NA; CDR3 protein: CASSLETGGMNTQYF; CDR3 DNA: TGCGCCAGCAGCTTGGAGACAGGGGGCATGAATACGCAGTATTTT
D gene: NA; V gene: TRBV6-1; CDR3 length: 15; J gene: TRBJ2-2; clone size: NA; CDR3 protein: CASSDRTADTGELFF; CDR3 DNA: TGTGCCAGCAGTGATCGGACAGCCGACACCGGGGAGCTGTTTTTT
D gene: NA; V gene: TRBV2; CDR3 length: 14; J gene: TRBJ1-1; clone size: NA; CDR3 protein: CASGYKQANTEAFF; CDR3 DNA: TGTGCCAGCGGGTATAAACAGGCGAACACTGAAGCTTTCTTT
D gene: NA; V gene: TRBV7-9; CDR3 length: 18; J gene: TRBJ1-1; clone size: NA; CDR3 protein: CASSLARATGAGDTEAFF; CDR3 DNA: TGTGCCAGCAGCTTAGCCCGGGCAACTGGGGCAGGAGACACTGAAGCTTTCTTT
D gene: TRBD1; V gene: TRBV6-2/TRBV6-3; CDR3 length: 15; J gene: TRBJ2-5; clone size: NA; CDR3 protein: CASSYPRDRGETQYF; CDR3 DNA: TGTGCCAGCAGTTACCCCAGGGACAGAGGAGAGACCCAGTACTTC
D gene: NA; V gene: TRBV21-1; CDR3 length: 13; J gene: TRBJ1-3; clone size: NA; CDR3 protein: CASAREGRNTIYF; CDR3 DNA: TGTGCCAGCGCCAGGGAGGGGAGAAACACCATATATTTT
D gene: NA; V gene: TRBV11-1; CDR3 length: 16; J gene: TRBJ1-1; clone size: NA; CDR3 protein: CASSSPAGRGSAEAFF; CDR3 DNA: TGTGCCAGCAGCTCCCCTGCGGGCAGGGGCTCTGCTGAAGCTTTCTTT
D gene: NA; V gene: TRBV5-1; CDR3 length: 16; J gene: TRBJ2-3; clone size: NA; CDR3 protein: CASSLIGASQADTQYF; CDR3 DNA: TGCGCCAGCAGCTTAATAGGGGCTTCTCAAGCTGATACGCAGTATTTT
D gene: TRBD1; V gene: TRBV10-3; CDR3 length: 15; J gene: TRBJ2-2; clone size: NA; CDR3 protein: CAISHGQGRTGELFF; CDR3 DNA: TGTGCCATCAGTCACGGACAGGGGCGCACCGGGGAGCTGTTTTTT
D gene: NA; V gene: TRBV24-1; CDR3 length: 13; J gene: TRBJ1-1; clone size: NA; CDR3 protein: CATSDELDTEAFF; CDR3 DNA: TGTGCCACCAGTGATGAGTTGGACACTGAAGCTTTCTTT
D gene: TRBD2; V gene: TRBV11-2; CDR3 length: 16; J gene: TRBJ2-1; clone size: NA; CDR3 protein: CASSSIGGRGKSEQFF; CDR3 DNA: TGTGCCAGCAGCTCCATTGGGGGGAGGGGTAAGAGTGAGCAGTTCTTC
D gene: TRBD1; V gene: TRBV5-1; CDR3 length: 13; J gene: TRBJ2-7; clone size: NA; CDR3 protein: CASSFGQDYEQYF; CDR3 DNA: TGCGCCAGCAGCTTCGGACAGGACTACGAGCAGTACTTC
D gene: NA; V gene: TRBV5-1; CDR3 length: 15; J gene: TRBJ1-4; clone size: once; CDR3 protein: CASSGTGTSNEKLFF; CDR3 DNA: TGCGCCAGCAGCGGAACAGGGACCTCTAATGAAAAACTGTTTTTT
D gene: TRBD1; V gene: TRBV2; CDR3 length: 14; J gene: TRBJ1-2; clone size: NA; CDR3 protein: CASRGTGANYGYTF; CDR3 DNA: TGTGCCAGCAGGGGGACAGGGGCAAACTATGGCTACACCTTC
D gene: NA; V gene: TRBV27; CDR3 length: 11; J gene: TRBJ2-1; clone size: NA; CDR3 protein: CASSLHNEQFF; CDR3 DNA: TGTGCCAGCAGTCTTCACAATGAGCAGTTCTTC
D gene: NA; V gene: TRBV4-2; CDR3 length: 15; J gene: TRBJ1-5; clone size: few; CDR3 protein: CASSQADSSNQPQHF; CDR3 DNA: TGTGCCAGCAGCCAAGCGGACAGTAGCAATCAGCCCCAGCATTTT
D gene: NA; V gene: TRBV3-1/TRBV3-2; CDR3 length: 14; J gene: TRBJ1-3; clone size: NA; CDR3 protein: CASSQRGSGNTIYF; CDR3 DNA: TGTGCCAGCAGCCAAAGAGGGTCTGGAAACACCATATATTTT
D gene: TRBD2; V gene: TRBV4-1; CDR3 length: 17; J gene: TRBJ2-2; clone size: NA; CDR3 protein: CASSQVLAGANTGELFF; CDR3 DNA: TGCGCCAGCAGCCAAGTCCTAGCGGGGGCCAACACCGGGGAGCTGTTTTTT
D gene: NA; V gene: TRBV12-3/TRBV12-4; CDR3 length: 11; J gene: TRBJ1-1; clone size: NA; CDR3 protein: CASQREAEAFF; CDR3 DNA: TGTGCCAGCCAGCGGGAGGCTGAAGCTTTCTTT
D gene: NA; V gene: TRBV7-2; CDR3 length: 15; J gene: TRBJ1-5; clone size: NA; CDR3 protein: CASSLTPGSSSPQHF; CDR3 DNA: TGTGCCAGCAGCTTAACCCCGGGCTCCTCTAGCCCCCAGCATTTT